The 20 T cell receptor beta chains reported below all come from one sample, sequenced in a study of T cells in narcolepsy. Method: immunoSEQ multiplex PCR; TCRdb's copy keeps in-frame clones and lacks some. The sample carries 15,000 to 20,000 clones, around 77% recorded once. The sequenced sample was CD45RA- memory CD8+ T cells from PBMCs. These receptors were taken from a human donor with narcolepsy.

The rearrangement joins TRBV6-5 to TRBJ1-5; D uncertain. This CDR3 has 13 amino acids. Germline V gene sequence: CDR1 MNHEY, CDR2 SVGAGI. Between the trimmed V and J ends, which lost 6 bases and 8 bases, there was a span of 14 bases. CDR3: CASSLGPAEPQHF. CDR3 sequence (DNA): TGTGCCAGCAGCCTCGGACCGGCAGAGCCCCAGCATTTT.

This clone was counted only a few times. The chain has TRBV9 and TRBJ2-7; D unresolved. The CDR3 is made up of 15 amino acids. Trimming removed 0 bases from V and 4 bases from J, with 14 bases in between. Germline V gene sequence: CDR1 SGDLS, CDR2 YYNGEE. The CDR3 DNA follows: TGTGCCAGCAGCGTAGAGGTCTCGGCAGGATACGAGCAGTACTTC. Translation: CASSVEVSAGYEQYF.

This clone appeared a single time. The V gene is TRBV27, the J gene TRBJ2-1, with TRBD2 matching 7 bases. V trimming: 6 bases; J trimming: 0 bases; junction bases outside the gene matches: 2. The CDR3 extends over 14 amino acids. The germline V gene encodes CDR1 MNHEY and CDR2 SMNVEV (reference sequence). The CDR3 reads CASSRTSSYNEQFF. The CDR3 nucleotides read TGTGCCAGCAGCAGGACTAGCTCCTACAATGAGCAGTTCTTC.

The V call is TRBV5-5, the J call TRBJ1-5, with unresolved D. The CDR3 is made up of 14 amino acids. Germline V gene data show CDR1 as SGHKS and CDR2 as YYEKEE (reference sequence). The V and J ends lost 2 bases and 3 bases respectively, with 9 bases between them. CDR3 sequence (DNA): TGTGCCAGCAGCTTCGGGCAGGACAATCAGCCCCAGCATTTT. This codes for CASSFGQDNQPQHF.

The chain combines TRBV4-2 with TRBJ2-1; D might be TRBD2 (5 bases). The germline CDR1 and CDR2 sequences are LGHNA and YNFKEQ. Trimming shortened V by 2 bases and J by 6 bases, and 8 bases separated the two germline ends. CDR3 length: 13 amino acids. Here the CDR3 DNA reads TGTGCCAGCAGCCAATTAGCGAGCAATGAGCAGTTCTTC. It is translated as CASSQLASNEQFF.

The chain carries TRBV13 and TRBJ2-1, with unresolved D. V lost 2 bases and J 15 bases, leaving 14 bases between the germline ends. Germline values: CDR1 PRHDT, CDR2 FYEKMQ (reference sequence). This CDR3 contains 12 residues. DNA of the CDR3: TGTGCCAGCAGCTTATCGGCCCGTGAGTCGTTCTTC. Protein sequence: CASSLSARESFF. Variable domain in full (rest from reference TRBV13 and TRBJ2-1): AAGVIQSPRHLIKEKRETATLKCYPIPRHDTVYWYQQGPGQDPQFLISFYEKMQSDKGSIPDRFSAQQFSDYHSELNMSSLELGDSALYFCASSLSARESFFGPGTRLTVL.

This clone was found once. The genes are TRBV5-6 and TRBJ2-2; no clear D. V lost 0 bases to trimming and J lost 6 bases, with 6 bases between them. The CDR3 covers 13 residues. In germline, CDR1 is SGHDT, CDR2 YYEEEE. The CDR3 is CASSLGGPGELFF. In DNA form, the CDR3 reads TGTGCCAGCAGCTTGGGAGGCCCCGGGGAGCTGTTTTTT. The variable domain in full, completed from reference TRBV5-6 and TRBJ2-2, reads DAGVTQSPTHLIKTRGQQVTLRCSPKSGHDTVSWYQQALGQGPQFIFQYYEEEERQRGNFPDRFSGHQFPNYSSELNVNALLLGDSALYLCASSLGGPGELFFGEGSRLTVL.

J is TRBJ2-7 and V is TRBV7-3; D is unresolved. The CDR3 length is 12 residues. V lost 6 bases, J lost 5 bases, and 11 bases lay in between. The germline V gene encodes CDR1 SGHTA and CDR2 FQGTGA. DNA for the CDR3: TGTGCCAGCAGTTTAGACGGCAACGAGCAGTACTTC. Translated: CASSLDGNEQYF.

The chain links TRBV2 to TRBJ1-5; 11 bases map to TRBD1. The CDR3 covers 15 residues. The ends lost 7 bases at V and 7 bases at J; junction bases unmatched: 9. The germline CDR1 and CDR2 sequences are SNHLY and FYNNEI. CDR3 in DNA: TGTGCCAGCAAAACTGGACAGGGGGCAGAGCAGCCCCAGCATTTT. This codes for CASKTGQGAEQPQHF.

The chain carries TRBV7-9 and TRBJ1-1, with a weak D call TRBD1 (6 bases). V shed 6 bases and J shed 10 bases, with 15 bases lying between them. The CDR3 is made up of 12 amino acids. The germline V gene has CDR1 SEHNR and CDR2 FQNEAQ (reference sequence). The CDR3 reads CASRGGGQIAFF. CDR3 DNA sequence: TGTGCCAGCAGAGGAGGAGGACAGATAGCTTTCTTT.

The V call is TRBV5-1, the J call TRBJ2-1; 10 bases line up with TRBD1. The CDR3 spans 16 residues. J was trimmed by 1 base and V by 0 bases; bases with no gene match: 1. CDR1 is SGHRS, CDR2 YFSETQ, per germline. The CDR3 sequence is CASSLGTGGSYNEQFF. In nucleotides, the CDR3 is TGCGCCAGCAGCTTGGGGACAGGGGGTTCCTACAATGAGCAGTTCTTC.

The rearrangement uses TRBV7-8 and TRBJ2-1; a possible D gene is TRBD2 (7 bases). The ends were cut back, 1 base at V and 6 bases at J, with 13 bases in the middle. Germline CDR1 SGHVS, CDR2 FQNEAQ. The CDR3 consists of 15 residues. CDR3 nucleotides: TGTGCCAGCAGCTTAGTCGACGGGGGGCCCAATGAGCAGTTCTTC. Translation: CASSLVDGGPNEQFF.

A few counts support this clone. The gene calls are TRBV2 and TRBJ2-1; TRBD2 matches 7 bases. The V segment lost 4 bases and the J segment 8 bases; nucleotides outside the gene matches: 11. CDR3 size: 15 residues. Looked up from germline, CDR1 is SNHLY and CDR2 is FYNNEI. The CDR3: CASSVGLGSSHEQFF. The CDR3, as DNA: TGTGCCAGCAGTGTAGGACTAGGGTCATCCCATGAGCAGTTCTTC.

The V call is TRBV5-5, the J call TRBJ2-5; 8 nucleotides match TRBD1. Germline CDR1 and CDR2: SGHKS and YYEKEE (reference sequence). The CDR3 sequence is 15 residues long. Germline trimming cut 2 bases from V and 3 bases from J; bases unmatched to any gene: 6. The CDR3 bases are TGTGCCAGCAGCTTAGGGACAGGACTCGAAGAGACCCAGTACTTC. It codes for CASSLGTGLEETQYF.

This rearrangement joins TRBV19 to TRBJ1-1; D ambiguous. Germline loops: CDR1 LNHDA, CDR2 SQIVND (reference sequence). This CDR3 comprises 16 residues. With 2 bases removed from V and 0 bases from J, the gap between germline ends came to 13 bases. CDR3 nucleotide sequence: TGTGCCAGTAGTATATCAGGTTATCCCTTGAACACTGAAGCTTTCTTT. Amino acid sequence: CASSISGYPLNTEAFF. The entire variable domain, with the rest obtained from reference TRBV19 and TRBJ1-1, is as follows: DGGITQSPKYLFRKEGQNVTLSCEQNLNHDAMYWYRQDPGQGLRLIYYSQIVNDFQKGDIAEGYSVSREKKESFPLTVTSAQKNPTAFYLCASSISGYPLNTEAFFGQGTRLTVV.

The CDR3 nucleotides are TGTGCCAGCAGCCCCCGGACTAGCGGGGTTTACAATGAGCAGTTCTTC. The encoded protein is CASSPRTSGVYNEQFF. The chain carries TRBV7-6 and TRBJ2-1; 12 bases map to TRBD2. In germline, CDR1 is SGHVS, CDR2 FNYEAQ. CDR3 size: 16 residues. The ends lost 5 bases at V and 4 bases at J; junction bases unmatched: 6.

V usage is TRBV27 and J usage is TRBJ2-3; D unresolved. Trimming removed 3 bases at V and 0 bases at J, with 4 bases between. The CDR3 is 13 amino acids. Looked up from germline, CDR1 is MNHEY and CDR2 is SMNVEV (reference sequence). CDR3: CASSFGSTDTQYF. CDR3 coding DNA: TGTGCCAGCAGTTTTGGTAGCACAGATACGCAGTATTTT.

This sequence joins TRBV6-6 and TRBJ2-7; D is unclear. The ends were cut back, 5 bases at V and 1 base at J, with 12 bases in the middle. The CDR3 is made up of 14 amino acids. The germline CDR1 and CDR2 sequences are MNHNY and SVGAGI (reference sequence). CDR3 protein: CASSPLLPSYEQYF. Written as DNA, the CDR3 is TGTGCCAGCAGTCCCCTACTCCCTTCCTACGAGCAGTACTTC.

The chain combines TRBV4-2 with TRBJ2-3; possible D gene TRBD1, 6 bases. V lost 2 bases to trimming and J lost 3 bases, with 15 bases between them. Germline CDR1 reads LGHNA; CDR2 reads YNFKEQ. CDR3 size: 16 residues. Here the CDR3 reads CASSQQGPDPTDTQYF. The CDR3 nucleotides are TGTGCCAGCAGCCAACAGGGGCCAGACCCGACAGATACGCAGTATTTT.

The CDR3 loop is CASSNLGGTGEYGYTF. The CDR3 region has the DNA TGTGCCAGCAGCAACCTCGGTGGGACAGGGGAATATGGCTACACCTTC. V and J are TRBV21-1 and TRBJ1-2; TRBD1 reflects the table's D call only, with no check against the DNA. TRBV21-1 is listed as a pseudogene. This CDR3 has 16 residues.